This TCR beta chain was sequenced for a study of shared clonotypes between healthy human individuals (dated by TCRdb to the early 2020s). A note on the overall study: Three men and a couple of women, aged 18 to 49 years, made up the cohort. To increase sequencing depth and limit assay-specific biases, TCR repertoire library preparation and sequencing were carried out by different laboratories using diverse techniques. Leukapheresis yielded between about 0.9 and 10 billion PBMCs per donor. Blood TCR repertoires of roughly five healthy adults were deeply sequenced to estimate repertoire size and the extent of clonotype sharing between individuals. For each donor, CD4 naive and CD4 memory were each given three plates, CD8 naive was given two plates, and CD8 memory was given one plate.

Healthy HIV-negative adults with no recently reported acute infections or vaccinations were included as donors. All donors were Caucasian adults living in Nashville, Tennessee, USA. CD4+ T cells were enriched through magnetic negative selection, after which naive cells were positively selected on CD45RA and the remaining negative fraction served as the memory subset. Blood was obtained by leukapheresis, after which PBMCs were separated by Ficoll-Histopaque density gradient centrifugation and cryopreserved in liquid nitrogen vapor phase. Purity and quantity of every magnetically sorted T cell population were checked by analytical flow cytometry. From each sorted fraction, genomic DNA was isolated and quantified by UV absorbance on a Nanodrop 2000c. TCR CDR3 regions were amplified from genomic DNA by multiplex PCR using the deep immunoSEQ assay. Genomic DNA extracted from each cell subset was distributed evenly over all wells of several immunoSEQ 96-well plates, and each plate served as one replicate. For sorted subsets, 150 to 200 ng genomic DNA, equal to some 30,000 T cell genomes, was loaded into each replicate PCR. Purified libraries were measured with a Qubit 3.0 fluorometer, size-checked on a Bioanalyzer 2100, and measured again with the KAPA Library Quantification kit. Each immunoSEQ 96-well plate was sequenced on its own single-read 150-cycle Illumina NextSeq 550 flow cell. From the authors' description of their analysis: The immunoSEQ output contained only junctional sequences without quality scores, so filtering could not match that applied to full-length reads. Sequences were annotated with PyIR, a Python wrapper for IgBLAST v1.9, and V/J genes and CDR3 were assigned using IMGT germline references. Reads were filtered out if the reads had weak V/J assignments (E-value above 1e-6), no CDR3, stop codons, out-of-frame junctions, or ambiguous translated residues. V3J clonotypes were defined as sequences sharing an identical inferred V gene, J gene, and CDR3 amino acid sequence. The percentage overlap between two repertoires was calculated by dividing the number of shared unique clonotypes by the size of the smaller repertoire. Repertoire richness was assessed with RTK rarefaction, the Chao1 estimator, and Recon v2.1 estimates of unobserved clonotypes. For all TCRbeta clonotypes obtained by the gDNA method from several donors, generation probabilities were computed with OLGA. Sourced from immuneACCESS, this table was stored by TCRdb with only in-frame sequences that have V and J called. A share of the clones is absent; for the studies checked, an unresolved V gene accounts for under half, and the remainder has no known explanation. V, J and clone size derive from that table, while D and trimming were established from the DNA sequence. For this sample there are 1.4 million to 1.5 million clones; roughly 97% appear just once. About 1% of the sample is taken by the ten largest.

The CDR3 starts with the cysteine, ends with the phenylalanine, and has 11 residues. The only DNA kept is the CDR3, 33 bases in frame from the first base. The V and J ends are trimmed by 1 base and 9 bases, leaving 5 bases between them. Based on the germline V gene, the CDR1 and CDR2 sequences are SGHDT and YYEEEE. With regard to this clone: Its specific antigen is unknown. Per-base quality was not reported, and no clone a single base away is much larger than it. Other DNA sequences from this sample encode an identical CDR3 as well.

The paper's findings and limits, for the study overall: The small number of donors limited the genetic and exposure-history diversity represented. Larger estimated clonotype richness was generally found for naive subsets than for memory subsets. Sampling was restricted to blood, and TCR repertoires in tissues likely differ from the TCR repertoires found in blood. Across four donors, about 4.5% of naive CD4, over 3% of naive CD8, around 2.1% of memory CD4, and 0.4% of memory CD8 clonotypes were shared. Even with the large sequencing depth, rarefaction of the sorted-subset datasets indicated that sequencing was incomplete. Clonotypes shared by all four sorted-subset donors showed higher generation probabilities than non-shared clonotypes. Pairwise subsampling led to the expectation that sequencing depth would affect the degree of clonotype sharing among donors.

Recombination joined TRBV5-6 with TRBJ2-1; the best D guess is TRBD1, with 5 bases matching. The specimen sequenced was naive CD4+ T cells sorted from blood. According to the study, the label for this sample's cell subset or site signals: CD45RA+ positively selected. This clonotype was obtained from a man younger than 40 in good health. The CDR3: CASSLRGEQFF. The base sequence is TGTGCCAGCAGCTTGAGGGGTGAGCAGTTCTTC.